The present entry profiles one TCR beta chain with its context. Its target is not known. Trimming took 0 bases from V and 3 from J, leaving 8 bases between them. Germline-derived CDR1 and CDR2 are SGHRS and YFSETQ. The CDR3 has 14 amino acids. In the original analysis: Across clinicopathological groups, CDR3 differences served as the basis for building a distant-metastasis classifier for papillary thyroid cancer. From the PCR reads, TCRdb re-called clones with MiXCR. The V and J calls were not made by the authors but by TCRdb's processing. The sample carries tens of thousands of clones, about a sixth recorded once. This sample is drawn from a study of metastatic and nonmetastatic thyroid tumors. Study background: Both malignant and benign thyroid patients supplied peripheral blood and tumor or nodule tissue samples, across which the repertoires of these patients were then compared. Study outcomes and limitations: In both blood and tumor samples, TCR beta diversity was reported significantly higher for malignant than benign nodules.

No patient received treatment before thyroid surgery. The sample comprised tumor tissue. The chain couples TRBV5-1 to TRBJ2-3; D not resolved. This clonotype originated in a female donor with papillary thyroid cancer or a benign thyroid nodule (not recorded which). Some clones in this sample may be carry-over from other donors' samples. The CDR3, as DNA: TGCGCCAGCAGCTTGGTTTCCGGGACAGATACGCAGTATTTT. Its protein product is CASSLVSGTDTQYF.